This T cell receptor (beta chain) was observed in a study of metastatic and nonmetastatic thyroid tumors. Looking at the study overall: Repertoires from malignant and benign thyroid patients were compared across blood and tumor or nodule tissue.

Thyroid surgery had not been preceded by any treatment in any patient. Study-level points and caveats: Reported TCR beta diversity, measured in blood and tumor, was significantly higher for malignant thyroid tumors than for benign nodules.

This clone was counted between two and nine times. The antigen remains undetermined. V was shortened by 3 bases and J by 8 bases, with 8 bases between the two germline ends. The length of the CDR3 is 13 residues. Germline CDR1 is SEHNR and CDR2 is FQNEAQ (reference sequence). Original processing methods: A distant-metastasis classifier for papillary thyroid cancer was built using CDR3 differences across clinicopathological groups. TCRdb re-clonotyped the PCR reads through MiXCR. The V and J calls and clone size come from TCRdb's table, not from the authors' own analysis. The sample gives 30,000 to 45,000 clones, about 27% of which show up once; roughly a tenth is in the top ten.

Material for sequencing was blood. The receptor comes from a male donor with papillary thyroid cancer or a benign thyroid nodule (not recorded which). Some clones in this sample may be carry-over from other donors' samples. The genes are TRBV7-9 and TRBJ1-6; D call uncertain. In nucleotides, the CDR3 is TGTGCCAGCAGCTTGGAGGTTTATTCACCCCTCCACTTT. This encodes CASSLEVYSPLHF.